This T cell receptor beta chain comes out of a study of blood T cell repertoires in COVID-19 (TCRdb year 2020). In terms of the full investigation: The collaborator samples originated in the United States, Italy and Spain and spanned the acute and convalescent phases of COVID-19. The repertoires were released in a freely available public database meant as a resource for research on the immune response to SARS-CoV-2. The samples were drawn from two sources: the first 160 participants of the ongoing ImmuneRACE study, and approximately 1,300 subjects contributed by 6 global collaborators. HLA class I and class II types, where available, came from metadata supplied by the sample provider rather than from assay-based typing. The dataset comprised deeply sampled blood TCRbeta repertoires from subjects exposed to, actively infected with, or recovered from COVID-19. Nearly every sample came with metadata listing a de-identified subject ID, COVID-19 status, age in years and sex. The material from the prospective study consisted of cDNA or gDNA derived from T cells, B-cell-depleted T cells, or PBMCs.

As regards this clone: Its cognate antigen has yet to be identified. Base qualities are missing; no much larger clone stands one base away. Within the sample, other DNA sequences also encode this same CDR3.

The immunoSEQ Assay, a bias-controlled multiplex PCR, was used to amplify TCRbeta CDR3 regions from genomic DNA. Per the authors' processing: The number of nucleated cells in each sample was estimated from the amplification of reference gene primers within the assay. To quantify the absolute abundance of each unique TCRbeta CDR3 rearrangement, sequence reads were collapsed and filtered. For each sample, productive Simpson clonality was calculated as the square root of Simpson's diversity index over productive rearrangements. TCRdb stores this immuneACCESS table with in-frame sequences only. Part of the clones is absent; in the studies checked, under half of the shortfall reflects unresolved V genes, and no reason is known for the rest. D and trimming come from the DNA, and the V and J calls and clone size come from that table. Present in this sample are roughly 250,000 clones, more than 75% of which were seen just once. Of the sample, 2% to 3% is held by the ten largest clones.

Whole blood was collected in K2EDTA tubes by collaborating institutions according to the institutions' own protocols. Collaborator samples were shipped for TCRbeta analysis as frozen whole blood, isolated PBMCs, or DNA extracted from either sample type. The full study reports these points: How much clinical and demographic metadata was included differed by source and by participant, and the metadata was provided uncurated.

V is reduced by 2 bases and J by 5 bases, leaving a spacing of 9 bases between them. The CDR3 has 13 amino acids, counting the end cysteine and phenylalanine. The read is trimmed to its CDR3 DNA, 39 bases read in frame from base 1. According to the germline V gene, CDR1 reads MDHEN and CDR2 reads SYDVKM. Sequences were obtained from peripheral blood. The V and J genes are TRBV28 and TRBJ1-2; the D gene is perhaps TRBD1, on 5 matching bases. The sequence was collected from a woman between 50 and 59 years old with acute or convalescent COVID-19. CDR3 protein: CASSLQTDYGYTF. The nucleotide sequence is TGTGCCAGCAGTTTACAGACAGATTATGGCTACACCTTC.